This T cell receptor beta chain was found in a study of cytomegalovirus exposure and HLA in healthy donors. In the PCR, 60 Vbeta and 13 Jbeta primers were used. Sequencing used immunoSEQ multiplex PCR; TCRdb keeps in-frame clones, though not all of them. The sample contains about 200,000 clones, over 75% of which appear only once. This clone was counted once. Per germline, CDR1 MNHNS and CDR2 SASEGT. There are 14 residues in the CDR3. The germline V and J ends were trimmed by 2 bases and 0 bases, with 8 bases remaining between them. Material for sequencing was PBMCs. The clonotype comes from a man between 18 and 29 years old in good health and CMV-seronegative. The chain joins TRBV6-1 to TRBJ2-7; D may be TRBD2 (6 bases). CDR3 coding DNA: TGTGCCAGCAGTGAATCGGGACTCTCCTACGAGCAGTACTTC. Its translation is CASSESGLSYEQYF.